The 14 T cell receptor beta chains below come from one sample, sequenced in a study of Graves' ophthalmopathy and Graves' hyperthyroidism. The sequenced template was RNA, covering the TCR beta CDR3 region. After a first-round RT-PCR with HTBI primers, a second-round multiplex PCR was run. MiXCR, applied by TCRdb to the multiplex PCR reads, yields one record per CDR3 protein. The table records about 1.2 million distinct CDR3 sequences, 35% to 40% of them present only once. The sample was peripheral blood or thyroid tissue (not recorded which). Source of these receptors: an adult man with Graves' hyperthyroidism.

This clonotype was picked up a small number of times. This rearrangement joins TRBV4-2 to TRBJ1-5, with TRBD1 matching over 8 bases. This CDR3 region has 19 residues. Germline V gene data show CDR1 as LGHNA and CDR2 as YNFKEQ. The trim removed 0 bases at V and 0 bases at J, leaving 10 bases unmatched. CDR3 nucleotides: TGTGCCAGCAGCCAAGAGTCGACAGGGGCCCAATATAGCAATCAGCCCCAGCATTTT. Encoded protein: CASSQESTGAQYSNQPQHF.

V and J are TRBV9 and TRBJ2-5, with 9 bases fitting TRBD2. V shed 0 bases and J 1 base; nucleotides not matched to a gene: 10. The CDR3 sequence is 18 residues long. Germline loops: CDR1 SGDLS, CDR2 YYNGEE. The CDR3 DNA sequence: TGTGCCAGCAGCGTAGGCTCGAGGGCGGGAGGGCCCCAAGAGACCCAGTACTTC. Translation: CASSVGSRAGGPQETQYF.

The chain carries TRBV7-9 and TRBJ1-5; perhaps TRBD1 as D (5 bases). CDR1 is SEHNR and CDR2 is FQNEAQ in the germline V gene (reference sequence). Trimming took off 5 bases at V and 0 bases at J, with 20 bases between the two ends. The CDR3 length is 18 residues. The CDR3 loop is CASSPITWTLDSNQPQHF. CDR3 DNA: TGTGCCAGCAGCCCCATAACCTGGACATTAGATAGCAATCAGCCCCAGCATTTT.

This clonotype was found many times. V is TRBV7-8 and J is TRBJ1-5; D not certain. Germline V gene data show CDR1 as SGHVS and CDR2 as FQNEAQ. V lost 1 base, J lost 2 bases, and 15 bases lay in between. This CDR3 is 17 amino acids long. The CDR3 spells CASSLEGGNGRNQPQHF. The CDR3 DNA is TGTGCCAGCAGCTTAGAAGGAGGGAATGGGCGCAATCAGCCCCAGCATTTT.

About this clonotype: At one end the junction does not follow the germline gene, possibly because of a read error. This chain links TRBV7-2 with TRBJ2-5; D perhaps matches TRBD2 (5 bases). Looked up from germline, CDR1 is SGHTA and CDR2 is FQGNSA. The CDR3 is 14 residues long. The CDR3 region is CASSQPGIGVSQYF. CDR3 in DNA: TGCGCCAGCAGCCAACCCGGGATCGGCGTGTCCCAGTACTTC.

This clonotype was picked up many times. J is TRBJ1-2 and V is TRBV7-8; D unclear. CDR1 is SGHVS, CDR2 FQNEAQ, per germline. Trimming removed 2 bases from V and 2 bases from J, with 15 bases in between. This CDR3 contains 16 residues. CDR3 coding DNA: TGTGCCAGCAGCTTAAGCCGCGGAATAGGGAACTATGGCTACACCTTC. This translates into CASSLSRGIGNYGYTF.

Many counts were recorded for this clonotype. The J gene is TRBJ2-7, the V gene TRBV7-2, with D unclear. CDR3 length equals 13 residues. The germline V gene encodes CDR1 SGHTA and CDR2 FQGNSA. Deletions cut 6 bases from V and 3 bases from J, with 12 bases between. CDR3 sequence: CASRPANGYEQYF. The DNA of the CDR3 is TGTGCCAGCAGACCTGCGAATGGCTACGAGCAGTACTTC.

The CDR3 protein is CASSQTARSNQPQHF. In nucleotides, the CDR3 is TGCGCCAGCAGCCAAACGGCTAGAAGCAATCAGCCCCAGCATTTT. This rearrangement joins TRBV4-3 to TRBJ1-5, with D unresolved. Germline CDR1 and CDR2: LGHNA and YSLEER. Trimming removed 2 bases from V and 1 base from J, with 9 bases in between. CDR3 size: 15 residues.

V and J are TRBV19 and TRBJ1-2, with D unclear. The germline V and J ends were trimmed by 2 bases and 4 bases, with 23 bases remaining between them. There are 18 residues in the CDR3. Germline CDR1 and CDR2: LNHDA and SQIVND (reference sequence). CDR3 DNA sequence: TGTGCCAGTAGTATAACCCTAACGGCAGCCGTTAGACCCTATGGCTACACCTTC. Encoded protein: CASSITLTAAVRPYGYTF.

This clonotype has only one observation. V is TRBV12-3 or TRBV12-4 and J is TRBJ1-4; D remains unclear. V was shortened by 5 bases and J by 11 bases, with 3 bases between the two germline ends. The CDR3 has 9 amino acids. In DNA, the CDR3 is TGTGCCAGCAGTCCGAAACTGTTTTTT. Its translation: CASSPKLFF.

V and J are TRBV19 and TRBJ2-3; 11 positions match TRBD2. CDR3 length equals 17 residues. Germline loops: CDR1 LNHDA, CDR2 SQIVND (reference sequence). Trimming at V came to 5 bases and at J to 3 bases, leaving 10 bases not matched to a gene. The CDR3 protein is CASSPGLAVLGTDTQYF. CDR3 bases: TGTGCCAGTAGTCCGGGACTAGCGGTGTTGGGGACAGATACGCAGTATTTT. Using reference TRBV19 and TRBJ2-3 for the parts outside the CDR3, the full variable domain is DGGITQSPKYLFRKEGQNVTLSCEQNLNHDAMYWYRQDPGQGLRLIYYSQIVNDFQKGDIAEGYSVSREKKESFPLTVTSAQKNPTAFYLCASSPGLAVLGTDTQYFGPGTRLTVL.

Note on this clonotype: The germline gene is not matched at one end of the junction; a read error may be the cause. The chain joins TRBV2 to TRBJ1-2; a possible D gene is TRBD1 (6 bases). This CDR3 comprises 12 residues. Germline CDR1 and CDR2: SNHLY and FYNNEI. This chain's CDR3 is CASSAKRGGEAF. As DNA, the CDR3 is TGTGCCAGCAGCGCAAAAAGGGGGGGCGAAGCCTTC.

The chain combines TRBV29-1 with TRBJ1-2, with 9 bases aligning to TRBD1. Trimming took 7 bases from V and 7 from J; bases not matched to a gene: 7. Germline V gene sequence: CDR1 SQVTM, CDR2 ANQGSEA. The CDR3 is made up of 12 amino acids. CDR3 protein: CSAYRGRGGYTF. The CDR3 nucleotides read TGCAGCGCCTACAGGGGGCGAGGTGGCTACACCTTC.

This chain joins TRBV6-5 and TRBJ2-5, with D perhaps given as TRBD1 or TRBD2 (5 bases each). The germline V gene encodes CDR1 MNHEY and CDR2 SVGAGI. V shed 9 bases and J shed 5 bases, with 19 bases lying between them. This CDR3 is 14 amino acids long. The chain's CDR3 is CASQMGTFLETQYF. The CDR3 DNA reads as TGTGCCAGTCAAATGGGGACCTTTCTGGAGACCCAGTACTTC.